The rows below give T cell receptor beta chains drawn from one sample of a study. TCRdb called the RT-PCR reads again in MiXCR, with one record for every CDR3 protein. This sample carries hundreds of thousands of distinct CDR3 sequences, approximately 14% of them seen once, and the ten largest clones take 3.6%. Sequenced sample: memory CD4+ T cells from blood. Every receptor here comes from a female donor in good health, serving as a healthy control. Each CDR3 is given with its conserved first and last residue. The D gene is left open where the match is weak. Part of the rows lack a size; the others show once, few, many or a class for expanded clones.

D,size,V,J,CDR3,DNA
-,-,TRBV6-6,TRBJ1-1,CASIYSTIRATEAFF,TGTGCCAGCATTTACTCGACGATTCGGGCCACTGAAGCTTTCTTT
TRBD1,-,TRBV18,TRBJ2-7,CASSKDRGGQEQYF,TGTGCCAGCTCAAAAGACAGGGGGGGGCAAGAGCAGTACTTC
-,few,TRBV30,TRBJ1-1,CAWSKGGSTEAFF,TGTGCCTGGAGTAAAGGGGGGAGCACTGAAGCTTTCTTT
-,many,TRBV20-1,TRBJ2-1,CSAPPEDTYNEQFF,TGCAGTGCTCCCCCCGAGGACACCTACAATGAGCAGTTCTTC
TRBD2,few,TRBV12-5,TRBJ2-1,CASGNGRYNEQFF,TGTGCTAGTGGAAACGGGAGGTACAATGAGCAGTTCTTC
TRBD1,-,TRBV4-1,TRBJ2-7,CASSQVVGQGSYEQYF,TGCGCCAGCAGCCAAGTGGTGGGACAGGGTTCCTACGAGCAGTACTTC
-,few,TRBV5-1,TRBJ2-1,CASSLSEDGYNEQFF,TGCGCCAGCAGCTTATCGGAGGACGGCTACAATGAGCAGTTCTTC
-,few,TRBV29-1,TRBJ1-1,CSVEESAGGTEAFF,TGCAGCGTTGAAGAGTCGGCGGGGGGCACTGAAGCTTTCTTT
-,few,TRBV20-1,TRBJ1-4,CSARGLSNEKLFF,TGCAGTGCTAGAGGGCTTAGTAATGAAAAACTGTTTTTT
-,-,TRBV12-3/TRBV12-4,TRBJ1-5,CASSPRIGGNQPQHF,TGTGCCAGCAGCCCCCGTATCGGGGGCAATCAGCCCCAGCATTTT
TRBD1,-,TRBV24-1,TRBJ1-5,CATSDPQDRAGQPQHF,TGTGCCACCAGTGATCCCCAGGACAGGGCGGGACAGCCCCAGCATTTT